One sample yielded the 4 T cell receptor beta chains listed below, sequenced in a study of blood T cells in healthy people across ages. With a J-beta primer mix and a sample-barcoded 5' primer, a second PCR ran about 7 to 12 cycles. TCRdb used MiXCR to reprocess the 5' RACE reads, holding one entry per CDR3 protein. In the table there are about 1.4 million distinct CDR3 sequences, roughly 64% of which are singletons. The sequenced sample was blood. The receptors come from a man between 18 and 29 years old in good health.

This clonotype turned up a few times. The chain employs TRBV4-1 and TRBJ1-6; a possible D gene is TRBD1 (5 bases). The V end was cut by 2 bases, the J end by 13 bases, with 15 bases between. CDR3 length: 14 residues. CDR1 is MGHRA and CDR2 is YSYEKL in the germline V gene. The CDR3 DNA reads TGCGCCAGCAGCCAACTGACAGCCCTCTTTCCCCTCCACTTT. Its translation is CASSQLTALFPLHF.

The chain couples TRBV10-3 to TRBJ2-7; 10 bases line up with TRBD2. Germline V gives CDR1 ENHRY, CDR2 SYGVKD. The CDR3 has 17 residues. The trim removed 2 bases at V and 5 bases at J, leaving 12 bases unmatched. The CDR3 here is CAISEVASGSLDHEQYF. In nucleotides, the CDR3 is TGTGCCATCAGTGAGGTCGCTAGCGGGAGTTTAGACCACGAGCAGTACTTC.

The sample holds one count of this clonotype. This chain links TRBV6-1 with TRBJ2-4, with D unresolved. The last part of the DNA fits TRBJ2-7 better; the J call may be wrong. Germline V gene data show CDR1 as MNHNS and CDR2 as SASEGT. The CDR3 runs to 14 residues. CDR3 in amino acids: CASSEAIAGYEQYF. In DNA form, the CDR3 reads TGTGCCAGCAGTGAAGCGATCGCAGGTTACGAGCAGTACTTC.

The chain links TRBV6-5 to TRBJ1-2, with a possible D match to TRBD1 (6 bases). Germline CDR1 reads MNHEY; CDR2 reads SVGAGI. V gave up 7 bases and J gave up 7 bases, with 10 bases separating them. The CDR3 spans 11 residues. The CDR3 spells CASTTGTGYTF. The CDR3 region has the DNA TGTGCCAGCACCACAGGGACTGGCTACACCTTC.